This T cell receptor (beta chain) was sequenced in a study of identical twins. MiXCR was run by TCRdb on the 5' RACE reads, yielding one entry per CDR3 protein. The sample shows roughly 770,000 distinct CDR3 sequences, 15% to 20% of them seen only once. V shed 5 bases and J shed 2 bases, with 20 bases lying between them. Germline loops: CDR1 SGHAT, CDR2 FQNNGV. The CDR3 spans 17 residues. This sample also appeared in a second study, on T cells expressing NK-cell markers. This second study says: TCR beta repertoires came from sorted CD3+CD56+NKG2C+, CD3+CD56+NKG2C- and CD3+CD56-NKG2C+ T cells.

What was sequenced was PBMCs. This sequence was found in a woman between 18 and 29 years old in good health. The V call is TRBV11-2, the J call TRBJ2-3; D may be TRBD2 (6 bases). The DNA of the CDR3 is TGTGCCAGCAGCCTCCGTGGGGAGCGGGCCCCCACAGATACGCAGTATTTT. This encodes CASSLRGERAPTDTQYF.